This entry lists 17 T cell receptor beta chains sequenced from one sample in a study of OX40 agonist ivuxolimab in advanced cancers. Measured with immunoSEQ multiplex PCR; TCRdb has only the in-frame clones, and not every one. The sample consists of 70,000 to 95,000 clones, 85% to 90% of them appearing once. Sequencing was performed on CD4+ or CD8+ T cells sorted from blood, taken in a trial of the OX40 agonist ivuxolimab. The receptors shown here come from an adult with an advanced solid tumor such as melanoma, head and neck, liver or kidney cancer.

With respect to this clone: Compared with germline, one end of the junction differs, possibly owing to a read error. The CDR3 region has the DNA TGTGCCAGCAGTTACTCGCTTAGCGGGAGCATAGATACGCAGTATTTT. Translating it yields CASSYSLSGSIDTQYF. This sequence joins TRBV6-5 and TRBJ2-3; 9 nucleotides align to TRBD2. The length of the CDR3 is 16 residues. Per the germline V gene, CDR1 is MNHEY and CDR2 is SVGAGI.

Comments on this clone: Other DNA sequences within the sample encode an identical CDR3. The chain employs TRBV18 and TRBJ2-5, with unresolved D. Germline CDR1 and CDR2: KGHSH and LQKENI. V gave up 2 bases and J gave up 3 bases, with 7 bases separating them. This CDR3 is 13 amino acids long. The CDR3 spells CASSPGLKETQYF. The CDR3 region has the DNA TGTGCCAGCTCACCAGGGCTCAAAGAGACCCAGTACTTC.

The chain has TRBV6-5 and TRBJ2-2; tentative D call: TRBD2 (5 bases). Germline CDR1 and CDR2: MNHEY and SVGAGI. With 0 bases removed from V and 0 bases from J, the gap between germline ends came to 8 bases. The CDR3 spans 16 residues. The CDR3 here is CASSYSRRTNTGELFF. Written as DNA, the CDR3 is TGTGCCAGCAGTTACTCTCGGAGGACGAACACCGGGGAGCTGTTTTTT.

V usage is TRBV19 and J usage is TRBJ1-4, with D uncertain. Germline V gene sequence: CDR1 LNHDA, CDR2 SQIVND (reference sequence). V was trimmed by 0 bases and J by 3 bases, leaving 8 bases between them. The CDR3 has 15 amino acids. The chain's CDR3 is CASSIEGPPNEKLFF. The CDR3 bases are TGTGCCAGTAGTATAGAAGGTCCTCCTAATGAAAAACTGTTTTTT.

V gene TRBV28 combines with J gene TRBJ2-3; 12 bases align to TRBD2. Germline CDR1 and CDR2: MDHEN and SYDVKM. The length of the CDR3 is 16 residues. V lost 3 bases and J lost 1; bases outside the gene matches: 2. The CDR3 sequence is CASSFGLAGRTDTQYF. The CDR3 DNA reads TGTGCCAGCAGTTTCGGACTAGCGGGGCGCACAGATACGCAGTATTTT.

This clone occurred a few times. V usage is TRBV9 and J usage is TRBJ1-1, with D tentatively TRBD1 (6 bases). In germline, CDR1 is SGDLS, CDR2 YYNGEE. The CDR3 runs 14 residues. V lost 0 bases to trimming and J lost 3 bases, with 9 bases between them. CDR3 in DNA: TGTGCCAGCAGCGTAGACAACAGGGACACTGAAGCTTTCTTT. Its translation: CASSVDNRDTEAFF.

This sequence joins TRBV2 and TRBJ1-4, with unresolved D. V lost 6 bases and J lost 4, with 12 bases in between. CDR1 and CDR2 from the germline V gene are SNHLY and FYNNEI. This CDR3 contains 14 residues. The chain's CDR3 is CASSFGNLNEKLFF. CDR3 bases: TGTGCCAGCAGCTTTGGGAACCTTAATGAAAAACTGTTTTTT.

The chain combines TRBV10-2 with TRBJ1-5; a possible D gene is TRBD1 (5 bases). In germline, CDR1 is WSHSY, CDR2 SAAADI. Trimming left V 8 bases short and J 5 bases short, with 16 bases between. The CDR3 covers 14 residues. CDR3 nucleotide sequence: TGCGCCAGCTCGGCGGGACCTCCAGATCAGCCCCAGCATTTT. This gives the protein CASSAGPPDQPQHF.

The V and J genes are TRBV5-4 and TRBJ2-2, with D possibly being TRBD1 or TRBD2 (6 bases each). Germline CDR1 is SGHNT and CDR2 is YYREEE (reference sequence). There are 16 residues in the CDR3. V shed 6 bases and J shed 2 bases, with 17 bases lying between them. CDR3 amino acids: CASNLGGGRNTGELFF. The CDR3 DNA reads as TGTGCCAGCAACCTCGGGGGCGGTAGAAACACCGGGGAGCTGTTTTTT.

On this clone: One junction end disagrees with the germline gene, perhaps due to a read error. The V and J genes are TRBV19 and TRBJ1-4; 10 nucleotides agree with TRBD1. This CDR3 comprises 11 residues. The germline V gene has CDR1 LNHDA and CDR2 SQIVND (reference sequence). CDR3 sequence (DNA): TGTGCCAGTAGTACCTCCGGGACAGGGGCTTTT. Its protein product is CASSTSGTGAF.

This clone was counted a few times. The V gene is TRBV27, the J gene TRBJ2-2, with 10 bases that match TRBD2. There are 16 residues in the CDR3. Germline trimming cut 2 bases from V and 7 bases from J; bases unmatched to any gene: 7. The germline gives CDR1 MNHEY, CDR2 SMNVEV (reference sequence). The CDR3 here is CASSLGLAGVYGELFF. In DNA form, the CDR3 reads TGTGCCAGCAGTTTAGGGCTAGCGGGAGTCTACGGGGAGCTGTTTTTT.

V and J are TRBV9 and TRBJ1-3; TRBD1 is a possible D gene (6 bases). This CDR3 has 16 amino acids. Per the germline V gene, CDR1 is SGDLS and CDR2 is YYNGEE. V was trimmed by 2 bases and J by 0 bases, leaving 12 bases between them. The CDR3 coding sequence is TGTGCCAGCAGCGTCCGGGACAAGAGCTCTGGAAACACCATATATTTT. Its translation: CASSVRDKSSGNTIYF. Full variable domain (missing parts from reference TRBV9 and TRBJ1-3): DSGVTQTPKHLITATGQRVTLRCSPRSGDLSVYWYQQSLDQGLQFLIQYYNGEERAKGNILERFSAQQFPDLHSELNLSSLELGDSALYFCASSVRDKSSGNTIYFGEGSWLTVV.

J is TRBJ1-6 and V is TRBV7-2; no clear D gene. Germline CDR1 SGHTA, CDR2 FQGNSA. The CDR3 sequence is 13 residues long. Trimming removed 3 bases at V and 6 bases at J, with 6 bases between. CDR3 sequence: CASSLDLNSPLHF. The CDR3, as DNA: TGTGCCAGCAGCTTGGACCTTAATTCACCCCTCCACTTT.

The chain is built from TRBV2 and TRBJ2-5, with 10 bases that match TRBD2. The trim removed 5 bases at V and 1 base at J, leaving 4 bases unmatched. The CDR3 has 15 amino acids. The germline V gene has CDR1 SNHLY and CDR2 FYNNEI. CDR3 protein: CASSFLAGAQETQYF. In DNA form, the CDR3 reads TGTGCCAGCAGTTTTCTAGCGGGAGCCCAAGAGACCCAGTACTTC. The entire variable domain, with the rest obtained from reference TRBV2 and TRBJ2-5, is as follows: EPEVTQTPSHQVTQMGQEVILRCVPISNHLYFYWYRQILGQKVEFLVSFYNNEISEKSEIFDDQFSVERPDGSNFTLKIRSTKLEDSAMYFCASSFLAGAQETQYFGPGTRLLVL.

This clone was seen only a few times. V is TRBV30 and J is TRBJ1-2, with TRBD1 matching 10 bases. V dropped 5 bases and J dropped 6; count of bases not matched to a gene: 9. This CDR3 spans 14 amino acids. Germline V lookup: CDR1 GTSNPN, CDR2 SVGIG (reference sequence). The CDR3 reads CAWYFGGQGNGYTF. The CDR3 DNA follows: TGTGCCTGGTACTTCGGGGGACAGGGGAATGGCTACACCTTC. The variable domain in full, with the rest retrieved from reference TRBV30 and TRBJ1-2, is SQTIHQWPATLVQPVGSPLSLECTVEGTSNPNLYWYRQAAGRGLQLLFYSVGIGQISSEVPQNLSASRPQDRQFILSSKKLLLSDSGFYLCAWYFGGQGNGYTFGSGTRLTVV.

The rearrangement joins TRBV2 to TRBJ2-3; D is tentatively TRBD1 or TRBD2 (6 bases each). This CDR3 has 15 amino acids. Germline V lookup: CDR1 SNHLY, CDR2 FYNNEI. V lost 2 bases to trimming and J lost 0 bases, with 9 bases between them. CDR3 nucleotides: TGTGCCAGCAGTGAAAGGGGGACTAGCACAGATACGCAGTATTTT. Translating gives CASSERGTSTDTQYF.

CDR3 protein: CARSLTGLKCYGYTF. DNA for the CDR3: TGTGCCAGAAGCCTTACAGGCCTAAAATGCTATGGCTACACCTTC. The chain links TRBV5-3 to TRBJ1-2; TRBD1 might be the D (5 bases). TRBV5-3 is known as an ORF, though its function is uncertain. CDR3 length: 15 residues. Trimming removed 4 bases from V and 4 bases from J, with 17 bases in between.